One sample yielded the 28 T cell receptor beta chains listed below, sequenced in a study of blood T cell repertoires in COVID-19. Sequencing used immunoSEQ multiplex PCR; TCRdb keeps in-frame clones, though not all of them. The data show approximately 61,000 clones, about 86% seen once. Sequenced: peripheral blood. The receptors here all came from a human donor in a cohort sampled during active COVID-19.

The J gene is TRBJ2-2, the V gene TRBV29-1, with D possibly being TRBD1 (6 bases). CDR3 length: 13 amino acids. CDR1 is SQVTM, CDR2 ANQGSEA, per germline. V was trimmed by 4 bases and J by 3 bases, leaving 9 bases between them. Written as DNA, the CDR3 is TGCAGCGTTGTTACAGGGCACACCGGGGAGCTGTTTTTT. Translated: CSVVTGHTGELFF.

The chain recombines TRBV7-2 with TRBJ2-7; D uncertain. Between the trimmed V and J ends, which lost 1 base and 2 bases, there was a span of 9 bases. The CDR3 runs 14 residues. Germline lookup yields CDR1 SGHTA and CDR2 FQGNSA. The CDR3, as DNA: TGTGCCAGCAGCTTAGGGCTCCACACCTACGAGCAGTACTTC. Encoded protein: CASSLGLHTYEQYF.

This chain links TRBV15 with TRBJ2-7; TRBD2 agrees at 10 bases. The trim removed 0 bases at V and 3 bases at J, leaving 8 bases unmatched. The length of the CDR3 is 17 residues. The germline V gene has CDR1 LNHNV and CDR2 YYDKDF (reference sequence). CDR3 bases: TGTGCCACCAGCAGAGAGCCCCCTAGCGGGAGCTTCTACGAGCAGTACTTC. Translating gives CATSREPPSGSFYEQYF.

This chain joins TRBV29-1 and TRBJ2-7, with D perhaps matching TRBD1 (6 bases). V was clipped by 5 bases and J by 2 bases, with 13 bases between them. CDR1 is SQVTM and CDR2 is ANQGSEA in the germline V gene. This CDR3 comprises 13 residues. The CDR3 here is CSVPLTGTYEQYF. The CDR3 DNA reads as TGCAGCGTTCCCCTGACAGGAACCTACGAGCAGTACTTC.

V gene TRBV7-3 combines with J gene TRBJ1-1; D remains unclear. The CDR3 length is 13 residues. The germline V gene has CDR1 SGHTA and CDR2 FQGTGA. The V end was cut by 1 base, the J end by 2 bases, with 5 bases between. For the CDR3, the DNA is TGTGCCAGCAGCTTAAGCGGTAACACTGAAGCTTTCTTT. This codes for CASSLSGNTEAFF.

The rearrangement joins TRBV10-3 to TRBJ2-1; 10 positions agree with TRBD2. This CDR3 comprises 13 residues. V was clipped by 10 bases and J by 9 bases; unmatched bases: 9. Germline CDR1 and CDR2: ENHRY and SYGVKD. CDR3: CANKREGHGEQFF. The CDR3 DNA reads as TGTGCCAACAAGCGGGAGGGCCACGGTGAGCAGTTCTTC.

V usage is TRBV5-6 and J usage is TRBJ1-2; 8 positions match TRBD1. With 3 bases clipped from V and 8 bases from J, the junction kept 6 bases outside the gene matches. The length of the CDR3 is 13 residues. Germline assignment: CDR1 SGHDT and CDR2 YYEEEE. CDR3 protein: CASSYGQGAGYTF. CDR3 nucleotides: TGTGCCAGCAGCTACGGACAGGGCGCGGGCTACACCTTC.

The chain is built from TRBV7-2 and TRBJ1-2; 10 positions match TRBD1. The CDR3 has 15 residues. CDR1 is SGHTA, CDR2 FQGNSA, per germline. V lost 3 bases, J lost 2 bases, and 3 bases stayed unmatched. The CDR3 loop is CASSLGTGVNYGYTF. In DNA form, the CDR3 reads TGTGCCAGCAGCTTGGGGACAGGGGTAAACTATGGCTACACCTTC.

The chain carries TRBV5-1 and TRBJ1-2, with 9 bases matching TRBD1. Germline V gene data show CDR1 as SGHRS and CDR2 as YFSETQ. This CDR3 region has 14 residues. Trimming cost V 1 base and J 7 bases; bases outside gene matches: 5. CDR3 protein: CASSLITGGPGYTF. The CDR3 DNA reads as TGCGCCAGCAGCTTGATAACAGGGGGCCCTGGCTACACCTTC.

This chain joins TRBV5-6 and TRBJ2-7; TRBD1 agrees at 9 bases. The CDR3 is 15 residues long. The V segment lost 1 base and the J segment 3 bases; nucleotides outside the gene matches: 5. CDR1 SGHDT and CDR2 YYEEEE come from the germline V gene. The CDR3 DNA reads TGTGCCAGCAGCTTGATGGGACAGGGTATCTACGAGCAGTACTTC. It translates to CASSLMGQGIYEQYF.

The chain couples TRBV29-1 to TRBJ2-7; 10 bases are a match to TRBD1. The CDR3 is 13 amino acids. V shed 6 bases, J shed 4 bases, and the junction held 6 bases outside the gene matches. CDR1 is SQVTM, CDR2 ANQGSEA, per germline. CDR3 nucleotides: TGCAGCGTCAGAGGGACAGGGGTTTACGAGCAGTACTTC. It yields the protein CSVRGTGVYEQYF.

The rearrangement uses TRBV7-3 and TRBJ2-1; no firm D call. Germline loops: CDR1 SGHTA, CDR2 FQGTGA. The CDR3 covers 15 residues. With 5 bases removed from V and 0 bases from J, the gap between germline ends came to 11 bases. DNA of the CDR3: TGTGCCAGCAGCGAGACACCCAGCTCCTACAATGAGCAGTTCTTC. Translating it yields CASSETPSSYNEQFF.

This chain connects TRBV10-1 to TRBJ2-7, with 10 bases matching TRBD1. Germline loops: CDR1 WNHNN, CDR2 SYGVQD (reference sequence). V gave up 6 bases and J gave up 6 bases; unmatched junction bases: 5. The CDR3 runs 13 residues. This CDR3 reads CASRETGGGEQYF. The CDR3 coding sequence is TGCGCCAGCAGGGAGACAGGGGGCGGCGAGCAGTACTTC.

The chain uses TRBV7-9 and TRBJ1-5; 10 nucleotides align to TRBD1. The germline V gene encodes CDR1 SEHNR and CDR2 FQNEAQ (reference sequence). The CDR3 extends over 15 amino acids. The V segment lost 5 bases and the J segment 2 bases; nucleotides outside the gene matches: 3. CDR3 nucleotides: TGTGCCAGCAGCGTAGGGACAGGGGGCAATCAGCCCCAGCATTTT. The encoded protein is CASSVGTGGNQPQHF. Full variable domain (missing parts from reference TRBV7-9 and TRBJ1-5): DTGVSQNPRHKITKRGQNVTFRCDPISEHNRLYWYRQTLGQGPEFLTYFQNEAQLEKSRLLSDRFSAERPKGSFSTLEIQRTEQGDSAMYLCASSVGTGGNQPQHFGDGTRLSIL.

V gene TRBV7-6 combines with J gene TRBJ2-3; 12 bases map to TRBD2. The CDR3 runs to 15 residues. Trimming cost V 6 bases and J 5 bases; bases outside gene matches: 6. From germline, CDR1 is SGHVS and CDR2 FNYEAQ. This CDR3 is CASRRASGRVDTQYF. CDR3 nucleotide sequence: TGTGCCAGCAGACGGGCTAGCGGGAGGGTAGATACGCAGTATTTT. The variable domain in full, with the rest retrieved from reference TRBV7-6 and TRBJ2-3, is GAGVSQSPRYKVTKRGQDVALRCDPISGHVSLYWYRQALGQGPEFLTYFNYEAQQDKSGLPNDRFSAERPEGSISTLTIQRTEQRDSAMYRCASRRASGRVDTQYFGPGTRLTVL.

The chain is built from TRBV5-1 and TRBJ2-7; 8 positions agree with TRBD2. Germline CDR1 and CDR2: SGHRS and YFSETQ. V lost 5 bases, J lost 2 bases, and 12 bases stayed unmatched. The CDR3 has 16 amino acids. The CDR3 is CASREQAGVRTYEQYF. The CDR3 coding sequence is TGCGCCAGCAGAGAACAAGCGGGAGTTCGTACCTACGAGCAGTACTTC.

The chain carries TRBV19 and TRBJ1-4; unclear D gene. From germline, CDR1 is LNHDA and CDR2 SQIVND (reference sequence). The ends were cut back, 3 bases at V and 8 bases at J, with 10 bases in the middle. CDR3 length: 13 residues. The CDR3 here is CASSMGGKEKLFF. The CDR3 coding sequence is TGTGCCAGTAGTATGGGAGGGAAAGAAAAACTGTTTTTT.

The CDR3 loop is CASRHPLRVDTQYF. CDR3 bases: TGTGCCAGCAGACACCCCCTCCGTGTGGATACGCAGTATTTT. The chain combines TRBV7-2 with TRBJ2-3; D gene unclear. The CDR3 is 14 amino acids. Per germline, CDR1 SGHTA and CDR2 FQGNSA. V lost 6 bases to trimming and J lost 6 bases, with 16 bases between them.

The gene calls are TRBV7-2 and TRBJ2-1, with 7 bases that match TRBD2. CDR3 length: 14 amino acids. CDR1 and CDR2 (germline): SGHTA, FQGNSA. The junction had 13 bases not matched to a gene; V was cut back by 8 bases and J by 9 bases. The CDR3 loop reads CASLPAGAPGEQFF. In DNA form, the CDR3 reads TGTGCCAGCTTGCCGGCGGGAGCCCCCGGTGAGCAGTTCTTC.

The CDR3 nucleotides are TGTGCCAGCAACCGGGACATTGACGGGGAGCTGTTTTTT. Residues: CASNRDIDGELFF. V usage is TRBV7-9 and J usage is TRBJ2-2; possible D gene TRBD1, 6 bases. The V end lost 7 bases, the J end lost 7 bases, and 13 bases lay between the germline ends. Per germline, CDR1 SEHNR and CDR2 FQNEAQ (reference sequence). This CDR3 has 13 residues.

The CDR3 DNA reads TGCGCCAGCAGCCCCGAACGCCTTTTCGGGCAGCCCCAGCATTTT. Protein: CASSPERLFGQPQHF. The chain uses TRBV5-1 and TRBJ1-5; no reliable D call. The CDR3 length is 15 residues. V gave up 4 bases and J gave up 7 bases, with 18 bases separating them. CDR1 and CDR2 (germline): SGHRS, YFSETQ.

The chain combines TRBV20-1 with TRBJ2-7; no firm D call. This CDR3 contains 15 residues. The ends were cut back, 3 bases at V and 2 bases at J, with 17 bases in the middle. Looked up from germline, CDR1 is DFQATT and CDR2 is SNEGSKA (reference sequence). For the CDR3, the DNA is TGCAGTGCTAGTCCCAGGTCGGATGTTGCCTACGAGCAGTACTTC. This codes for CSASPRSDVAYEQYF.

V usage is TRBV7-9 and J usage is TRBJ2-7; D is ambiguous. CDR1 SEHNR and CDR2 FQNEAQ come from the germline V gene (reference sequence). V lost 4 bases and J 3 bases, leaving 7 bases between the germline ends. The CDR3 length is 12 residues. DNA of the CDR3: TGTGCCAGCAGCTCAGGCCGCTACGAGCAGTACTTC. It yields the protein CASSSGRYEQYF.

The genes are TRBV14 and TRBJ2-1; TRBD2 might be the D (6 bases). The CDR3 is made up of 14 amino acids. V gave up 3 bases and J gave up 6 bases, with 12 bases separating them. Germline values: CDR1 SGHDN, CDR2 FVKESK. The CDR3 loop reads CASSHRTNLNEQFF. For the CDR3, the DNA is TGTGCCAGCAGCCATAGGACTAACCTCAATGAGCAGTTCTTC.

This clone was detected once. The V gene is TRBV6-5, the J gene TRBJ1-2, with a possible D match to TRBD1 (6 bases). The length of the CDR3 is 15 residues. Trimming took off 6 bases at V and 5 bases at J, with 19 bases between the two ends. Germline assignment: CDR1 MNHEY and CDR2 SVGAGI. Here the CDR3 reads CASRSTGRNPYGYTF. CDR3 DNA: TGTGCCAGCAGATCGACAGGACGAAACCCTTATGGCTACACCTTC.

V usage is TRBV6-1 and J usage is TRBJ1-3, with unresolved D. CDR3 size: 13 residues. Deletions cut 6 bases from V and 0 bases from J, with 6 bases between. CDR1 and CDR2 from the germline V gene are MNHNS and SASEGT. The CDR3 DNA sequence: TGTGCCAGCAGAACAAACTCTGGAAACACCATATATTTT. Translated: CASRTNSGNTIYF.

The chain recombines TRBV3-1 (or the pseudogene TRBV3-2) with TRBJ2-1; 9 nucleotides align to TRBD2. The CDR3 contains 15 residues. Looked up from germline, CDR1 is LGHDT and CDR2 is YNNKEL (reference sequence). With V trimmed by 8 bases and J by 2 bases, 7 bases remained unmatched. CDR3 coding DNA: TGTGCCAGCTCCCATCGACTAGCGGCCTACAATGAGCAGTTCTTC. Its protein is CASSHRLAAYNEQFF.

This chain connects TRBV5-1 to TRBJ2-7; 8 nucleotides agree with TRBD1. CDR3 length: 18 amino acids. The germline V gene encodes CDR1 SGHRS and CDR2 YFSETQ. V was pared by 5 bases and J by 0 bases, with 16 bases of the junction left unmatched. The CDR3 sequence is CASSPGPDRGVASYEQYF. The CDR3 DNA is TGCGCCAGCAGTCCTGGCCCCGACAGGGGAGTAGCCTCCTACGAGCAGTACTTC.